This T cell receptor (beta chain) was obtained from a study of blood T cells in healthy people across ages. This CDR3 has 13 residues. Germline CDR1 and CDR2: SQVTM and ANQGSEA. Trimming at V came to 6 bases and at J to 1 base, leaving 2 bases not matched to a gene. It was with a sample-barcoded 5' primer and a J-beta primer mix that a second PCR of about 6 to 12 cycles was run. MiXCR, run by TCRdb on the 5' RACE reads, gives a single entry per CDR3 protein. This table has about a million distinct CDR3 sequences, 48% appearing once. This TCR was recovered from a man aged 25 to 40 in good health. The chain is built from TRBV29-1 and TRBJ2-3; 9 nucleotides agree with TRBD2. Sequenced input: blood. The CDR3 DNA sequence: TGCAGCGTATTAGCGGGGGGCACAGATACGCAGTATTTT. Protein: CSVLAGGTDTQYF.